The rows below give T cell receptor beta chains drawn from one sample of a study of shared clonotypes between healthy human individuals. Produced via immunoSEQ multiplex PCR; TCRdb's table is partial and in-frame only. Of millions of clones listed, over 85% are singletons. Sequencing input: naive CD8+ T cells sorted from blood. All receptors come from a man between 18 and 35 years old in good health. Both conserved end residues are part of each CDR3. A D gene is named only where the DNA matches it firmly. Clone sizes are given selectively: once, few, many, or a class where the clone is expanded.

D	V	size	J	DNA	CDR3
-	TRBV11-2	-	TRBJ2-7	TGTGCCAGCAGCCTAGGGGTAGGCTCCTACGAGCAGTACTTC	CASSLGVGSYEQYF
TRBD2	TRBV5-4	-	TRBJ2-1	TGTGCCAGCAGCTTAGCGGGAGGGCCGGATGAGCAGTTCTTC	CASSLAGGPDEQFF
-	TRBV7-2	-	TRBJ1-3	TGTGCCAGCAGCCTAACCCAGTCTGGAAACACCATATATTTT	CASSLTQSGNTIYF
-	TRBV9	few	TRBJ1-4	TGTGCCAGCAGCGCGGGAGACCGAACAACTAATGAAAAACTGTTTTTT	CASSAGDRTTNEKLFF
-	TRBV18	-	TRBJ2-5	TGTGCCAGCTCCAGGGAAAGCTCCCAAGAGACCCAGTACTTC	CASSRESSQETQYF
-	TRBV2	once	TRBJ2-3	TGTGCCAGCATTTTCGAACTAGTCTCCACAGATACGCAGTATTTT	CASIFELVSTDTQYF
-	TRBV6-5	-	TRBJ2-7	TGTGCCACCGTGAGCAGGGTTGGTAGCTACGAGCAGTACTTC	CATVSRVGSYEQYF
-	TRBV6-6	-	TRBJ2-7	TGTGCCAGCAGTTACTCGACCGGTATCAACGAGCAGTACTTC	CASSYSTGINEQYF
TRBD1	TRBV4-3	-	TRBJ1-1	TGCGCCAGCAGCCAAGATAGCAGGGGGTCCGACACTGAAGCTTTCTTT	CASSQDSRGSDTEAFF
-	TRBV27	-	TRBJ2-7	TGTGCCAGCAGTTCAGCATACAGCTTCTCCCTCTACGAGCAGTACTTC	CASSSAYSFSLYEQYF